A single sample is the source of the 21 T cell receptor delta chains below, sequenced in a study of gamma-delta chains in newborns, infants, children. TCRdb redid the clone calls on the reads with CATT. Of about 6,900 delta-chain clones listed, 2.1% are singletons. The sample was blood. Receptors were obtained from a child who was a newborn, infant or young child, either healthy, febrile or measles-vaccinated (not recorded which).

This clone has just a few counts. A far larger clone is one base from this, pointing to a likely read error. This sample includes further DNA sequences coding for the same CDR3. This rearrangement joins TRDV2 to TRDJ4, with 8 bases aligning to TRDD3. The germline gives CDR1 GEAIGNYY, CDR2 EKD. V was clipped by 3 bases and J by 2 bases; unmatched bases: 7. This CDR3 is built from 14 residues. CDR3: CACDPLGDTRPLIF. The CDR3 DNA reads TGTGCCTGTGACCCTCTTGGGGATACAAGACCCCTGATCTTT.

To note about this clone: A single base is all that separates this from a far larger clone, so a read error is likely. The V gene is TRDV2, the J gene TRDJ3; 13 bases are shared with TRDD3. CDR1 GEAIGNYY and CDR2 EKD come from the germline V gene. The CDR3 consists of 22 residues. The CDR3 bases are TGTGCCTGTGACACCGTACTGGGGGATACGCATGGGAGCTCCTGGGACACCCTACAGATGTTTTTC. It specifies CACDTVLGDTHGSSWDTLQMFF.

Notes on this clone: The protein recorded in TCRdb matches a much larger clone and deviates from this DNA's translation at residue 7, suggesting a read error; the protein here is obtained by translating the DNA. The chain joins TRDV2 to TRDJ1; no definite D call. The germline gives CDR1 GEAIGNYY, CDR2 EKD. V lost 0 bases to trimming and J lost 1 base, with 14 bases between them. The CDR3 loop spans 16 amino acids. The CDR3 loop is CACDTWSQEGTDKLIF. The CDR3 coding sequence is TGTGCCTGTGACACCTGGTCCCAAGAGGGCACCGATAAACTCATCTTT.

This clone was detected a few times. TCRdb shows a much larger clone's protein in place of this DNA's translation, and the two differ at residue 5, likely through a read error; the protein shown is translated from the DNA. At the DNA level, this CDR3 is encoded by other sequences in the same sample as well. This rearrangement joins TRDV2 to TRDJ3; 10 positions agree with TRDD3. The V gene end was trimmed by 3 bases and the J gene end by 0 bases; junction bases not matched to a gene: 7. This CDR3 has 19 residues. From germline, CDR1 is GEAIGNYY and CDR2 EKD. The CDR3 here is CACDAGGYASSWDTRQMFF. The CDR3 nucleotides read TGTGCCTGTGACGCCGGGGGATACGCTAGCTCCTGGGACACCCGACAGATGTTTTTC.

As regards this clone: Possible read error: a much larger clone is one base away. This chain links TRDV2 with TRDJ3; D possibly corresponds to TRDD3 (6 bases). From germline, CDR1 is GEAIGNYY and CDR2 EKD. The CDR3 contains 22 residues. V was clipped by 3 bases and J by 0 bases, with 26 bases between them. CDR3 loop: CACDSLDAGVRRTSWDTRQMFF. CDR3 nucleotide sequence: TGTGCCTGTGACTCGTTAGACGCTGGGGTCCGGAGGACCTCCTGGGACACCCGACAGATGTTTTTC.

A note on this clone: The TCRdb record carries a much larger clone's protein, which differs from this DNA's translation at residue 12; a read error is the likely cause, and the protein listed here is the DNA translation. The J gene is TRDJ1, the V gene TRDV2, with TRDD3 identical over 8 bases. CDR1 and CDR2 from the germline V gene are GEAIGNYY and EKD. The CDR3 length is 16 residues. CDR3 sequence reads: CACSTGGQRHTGKLIF. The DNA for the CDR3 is TGTGCCTGTTCTACTGGGGGTCAACGCCACACCGGTAAACTCATCTTT.

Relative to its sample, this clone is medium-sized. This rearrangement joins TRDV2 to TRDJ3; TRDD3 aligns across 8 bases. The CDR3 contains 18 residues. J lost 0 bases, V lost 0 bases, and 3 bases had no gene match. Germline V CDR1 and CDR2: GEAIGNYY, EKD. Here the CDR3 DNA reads TGTGCCTGTGACACCGTTACTGGGGGCTCCTGGGACACCCGACAGATGTTTTTC. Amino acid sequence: CACDTVTGGSWDTRQMFF.

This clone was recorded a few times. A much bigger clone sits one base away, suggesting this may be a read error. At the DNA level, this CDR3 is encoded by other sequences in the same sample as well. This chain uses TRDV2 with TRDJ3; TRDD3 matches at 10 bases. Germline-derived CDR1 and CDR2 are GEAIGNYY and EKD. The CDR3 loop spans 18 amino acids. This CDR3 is CACDTGRGIRWDTRQMFF. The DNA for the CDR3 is TGTGCCTGTGACACCGGGCGGGGGATACGCTGGGACACCCGACAGATGTTCTTC.

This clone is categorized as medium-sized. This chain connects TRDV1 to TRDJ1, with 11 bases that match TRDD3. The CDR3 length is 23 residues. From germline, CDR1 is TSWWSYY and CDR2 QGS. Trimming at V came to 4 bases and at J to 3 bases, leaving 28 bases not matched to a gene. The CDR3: CALGARPSYEGIGGYAGADKLIF. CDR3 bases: TGTGCTCTTGGGGCCCGGCCTTCCTACGAAGGGATTGGGGGATACGCTGGAGCCGATAAACTCATCTTT.

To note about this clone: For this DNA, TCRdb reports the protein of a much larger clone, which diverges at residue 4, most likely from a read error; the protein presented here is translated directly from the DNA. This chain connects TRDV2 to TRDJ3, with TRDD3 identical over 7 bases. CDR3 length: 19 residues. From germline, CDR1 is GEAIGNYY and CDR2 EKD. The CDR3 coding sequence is TGTGCCTGTGGCACCGGGGGGATTCATAGCTCCTGGGACACCCGACAGATGTTTTTC. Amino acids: CACGTGGIHSSWDTRQMFF.

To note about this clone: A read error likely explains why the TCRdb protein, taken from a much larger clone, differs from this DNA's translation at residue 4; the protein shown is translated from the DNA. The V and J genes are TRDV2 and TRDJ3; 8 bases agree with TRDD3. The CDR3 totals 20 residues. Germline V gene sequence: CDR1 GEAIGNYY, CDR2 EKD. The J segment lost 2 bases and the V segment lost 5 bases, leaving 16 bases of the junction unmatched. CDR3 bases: TGTGCCTGTGTCCCCGTGGGTACTGGGGGCTCTACCTGGGACACCCGACAGATGTTTTTC. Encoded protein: CACVPVGTGGSTWDTRQMFF.

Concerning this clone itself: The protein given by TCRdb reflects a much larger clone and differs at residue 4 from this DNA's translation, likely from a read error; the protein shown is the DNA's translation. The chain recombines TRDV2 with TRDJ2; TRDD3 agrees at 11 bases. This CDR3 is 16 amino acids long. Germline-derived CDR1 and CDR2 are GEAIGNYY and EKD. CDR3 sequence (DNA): TGTGCCTGTGGCACCCTGGGGGATACCCTGACAGCACAACTCTTCTTT. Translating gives CACGTLGDTLTAQLFF.

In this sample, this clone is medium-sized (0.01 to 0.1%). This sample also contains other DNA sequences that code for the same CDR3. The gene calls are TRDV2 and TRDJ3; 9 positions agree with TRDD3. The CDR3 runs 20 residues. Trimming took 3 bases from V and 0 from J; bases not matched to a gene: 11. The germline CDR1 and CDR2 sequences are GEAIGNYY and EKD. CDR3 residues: CACDGVGIRRSSWDTRQMFF. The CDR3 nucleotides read TGTGCCTGTGACGGCGTGGGGATACGCCGAAGCTCCTGGGACACCCGACAGATGTTTTTC.

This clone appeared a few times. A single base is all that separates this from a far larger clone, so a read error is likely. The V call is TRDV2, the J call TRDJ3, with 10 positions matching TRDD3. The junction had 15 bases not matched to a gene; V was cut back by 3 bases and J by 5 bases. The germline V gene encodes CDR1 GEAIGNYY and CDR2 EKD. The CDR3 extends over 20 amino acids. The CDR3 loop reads CACDSSYWGMPTRDTRQMFF. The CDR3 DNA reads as TGTGCCTGTGACTCTTCGTACTGGGGGATGCCAACCCGGGACACCCGACAGATGTTTTTC.

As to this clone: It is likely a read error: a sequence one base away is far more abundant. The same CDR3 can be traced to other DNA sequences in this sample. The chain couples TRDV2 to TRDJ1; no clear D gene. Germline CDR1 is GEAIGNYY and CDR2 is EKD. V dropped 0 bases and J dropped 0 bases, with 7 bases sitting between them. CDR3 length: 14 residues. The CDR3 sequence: CACDTIPYTDKLIF. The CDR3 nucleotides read TGTGCCTGTGACACCATTCCCTACACCGATAAACTCATCTTT.

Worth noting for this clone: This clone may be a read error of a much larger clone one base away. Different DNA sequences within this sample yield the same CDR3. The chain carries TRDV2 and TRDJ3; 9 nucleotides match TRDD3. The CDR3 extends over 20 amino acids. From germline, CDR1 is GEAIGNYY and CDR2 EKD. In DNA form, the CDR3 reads TGTGCCTGTGACTCCGTACTGGGGGACCCCAGCTCCTGGGACACCCGACAGATGTTCTTC. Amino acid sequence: CACDSVLGDPSSWDTRQMFF.

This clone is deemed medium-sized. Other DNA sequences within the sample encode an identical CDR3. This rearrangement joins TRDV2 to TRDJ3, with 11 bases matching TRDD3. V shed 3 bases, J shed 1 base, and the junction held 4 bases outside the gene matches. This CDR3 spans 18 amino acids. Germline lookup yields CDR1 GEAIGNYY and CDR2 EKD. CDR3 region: CACDFTGGYSWDTRQMFF. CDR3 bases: TGTGCCTGTGACTTTACTGGGGGATATTCCTGGGACACCCGACAGATGTTTTTC.

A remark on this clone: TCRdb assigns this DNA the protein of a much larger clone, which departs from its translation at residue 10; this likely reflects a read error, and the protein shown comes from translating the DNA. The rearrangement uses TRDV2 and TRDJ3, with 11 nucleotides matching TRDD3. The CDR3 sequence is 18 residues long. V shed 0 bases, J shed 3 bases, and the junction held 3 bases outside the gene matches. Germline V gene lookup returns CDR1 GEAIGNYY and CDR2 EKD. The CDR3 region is CACDTVLGDIWDTRQMFF. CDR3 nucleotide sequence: TGTGCCTGTGACACCGTACTGGGGGATATCTGGGACACCCGACAGATGTTTTTC.

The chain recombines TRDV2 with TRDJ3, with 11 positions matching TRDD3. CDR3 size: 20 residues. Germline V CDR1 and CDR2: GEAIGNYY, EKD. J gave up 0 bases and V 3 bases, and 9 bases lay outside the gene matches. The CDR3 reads CACDPTAGGYYSWDTRQMFF. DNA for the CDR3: TGTGCCTGTGACCCCACTGCTGGGGGATACTACTCCTGGGACACCCGACAGATGTTTTTC.

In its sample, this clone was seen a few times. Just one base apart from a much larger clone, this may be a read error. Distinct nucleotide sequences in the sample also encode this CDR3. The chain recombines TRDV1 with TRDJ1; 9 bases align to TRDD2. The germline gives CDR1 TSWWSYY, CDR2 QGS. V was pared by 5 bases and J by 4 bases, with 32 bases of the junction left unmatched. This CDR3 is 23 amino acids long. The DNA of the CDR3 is TGTGCTCTTGGGAAAAGGGGCTCCTTCCTACGAACGGCCTGGTGGCCGGATCACGATAAACTCATCTTT. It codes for CALGKRGSFLRTAWWPDHDKLIF.

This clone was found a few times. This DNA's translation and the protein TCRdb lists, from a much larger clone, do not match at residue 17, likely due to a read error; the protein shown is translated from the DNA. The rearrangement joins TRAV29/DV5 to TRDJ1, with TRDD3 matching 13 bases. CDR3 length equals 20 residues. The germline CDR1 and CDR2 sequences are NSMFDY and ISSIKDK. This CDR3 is CAASASHYWGIRMYTDRLIF. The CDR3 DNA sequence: TGTGCAGCAAGCGCCAGCCATTACTGGGGGATACGCATGTACACCGATAGACTCATCTTT.